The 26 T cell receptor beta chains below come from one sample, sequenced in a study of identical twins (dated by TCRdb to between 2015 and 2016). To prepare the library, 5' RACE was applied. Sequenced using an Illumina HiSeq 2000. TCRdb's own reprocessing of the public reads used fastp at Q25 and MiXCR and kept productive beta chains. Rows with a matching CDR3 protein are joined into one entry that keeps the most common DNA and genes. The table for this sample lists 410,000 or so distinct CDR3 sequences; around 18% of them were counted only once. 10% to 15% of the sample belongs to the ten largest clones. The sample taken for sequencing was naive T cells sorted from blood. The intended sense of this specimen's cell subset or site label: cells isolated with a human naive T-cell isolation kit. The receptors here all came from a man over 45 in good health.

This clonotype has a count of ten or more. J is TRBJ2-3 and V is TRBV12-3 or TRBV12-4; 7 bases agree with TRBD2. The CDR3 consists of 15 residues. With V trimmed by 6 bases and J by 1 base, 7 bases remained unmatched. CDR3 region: CASSPWAGGTDTQYF. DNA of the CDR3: TGTGCCAGCAGCCCATGGGCGGGGGGCACAGATACGCAGTATTTT.

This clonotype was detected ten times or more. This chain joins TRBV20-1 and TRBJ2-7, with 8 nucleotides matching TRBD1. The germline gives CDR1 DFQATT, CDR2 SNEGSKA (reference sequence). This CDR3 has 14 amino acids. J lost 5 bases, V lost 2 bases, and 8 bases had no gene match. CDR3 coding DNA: TGCAGTGCTAGATTGCTCCGGACAGGGAACGAGCAGTACTTC. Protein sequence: CSARLLRTGNEQYF.

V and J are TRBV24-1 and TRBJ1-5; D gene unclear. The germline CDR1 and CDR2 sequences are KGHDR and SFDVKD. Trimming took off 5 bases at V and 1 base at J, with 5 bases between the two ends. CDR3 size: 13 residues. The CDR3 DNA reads TGTGCCACCAGTGGCGGGAGCAATCAGCCCCAGCATTTT. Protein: CATSGGSNQPQHF.

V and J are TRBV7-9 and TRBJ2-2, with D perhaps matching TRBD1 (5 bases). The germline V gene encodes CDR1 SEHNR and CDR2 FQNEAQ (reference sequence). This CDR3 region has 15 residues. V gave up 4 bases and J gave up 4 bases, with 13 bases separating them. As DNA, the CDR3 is TGTGCCAGCAGCTCCCTGCAGGGCGGCACCGGGGAGCTGTTTTTT. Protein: CASSSLQGGTGELFF.

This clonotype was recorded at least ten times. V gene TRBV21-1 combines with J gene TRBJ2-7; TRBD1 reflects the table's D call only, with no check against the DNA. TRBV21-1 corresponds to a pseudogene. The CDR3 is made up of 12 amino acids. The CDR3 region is CASRQVSYEQYF. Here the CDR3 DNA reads TGTGCCAGCAGACAGGTGTCCTACGAGCAGTACTTC.

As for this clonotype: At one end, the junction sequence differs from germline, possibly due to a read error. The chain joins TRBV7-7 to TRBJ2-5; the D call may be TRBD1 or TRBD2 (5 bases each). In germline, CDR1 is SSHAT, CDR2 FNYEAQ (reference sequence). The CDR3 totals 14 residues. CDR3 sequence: CASSSGAGREAQYF. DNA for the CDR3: TGTGCTAGCAGCTCTGGGGCTGGACGGGAAGCCCAGTACTTC.

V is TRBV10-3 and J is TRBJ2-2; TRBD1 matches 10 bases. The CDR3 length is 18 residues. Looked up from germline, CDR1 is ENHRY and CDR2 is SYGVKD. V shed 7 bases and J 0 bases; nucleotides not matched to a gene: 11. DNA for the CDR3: TGTGCCATCAATAGGGGACAGGGGTCATACGCGAACACCGGGGAGCTGTTTTTT. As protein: CAINRGQGSYANTGELFF.

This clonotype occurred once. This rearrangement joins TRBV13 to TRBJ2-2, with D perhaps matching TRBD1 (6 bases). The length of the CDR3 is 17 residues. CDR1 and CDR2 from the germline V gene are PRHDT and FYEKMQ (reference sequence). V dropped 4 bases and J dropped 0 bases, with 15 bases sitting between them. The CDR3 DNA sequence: TGTGCCAGCAGCTCCGAACAGGGAAGGGCGAACACCGGGGAGCTGTTTTTT. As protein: CASSSEQGRANTGELFF.

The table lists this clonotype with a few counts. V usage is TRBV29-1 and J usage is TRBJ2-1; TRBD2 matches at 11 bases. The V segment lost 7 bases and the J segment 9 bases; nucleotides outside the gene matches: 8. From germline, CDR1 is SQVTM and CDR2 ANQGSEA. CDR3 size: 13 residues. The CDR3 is CSGNSGRALEQFF. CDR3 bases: TGCAGCGGAAATAGCGGGAGGGCCCTTGAGCAGTTCTTC.

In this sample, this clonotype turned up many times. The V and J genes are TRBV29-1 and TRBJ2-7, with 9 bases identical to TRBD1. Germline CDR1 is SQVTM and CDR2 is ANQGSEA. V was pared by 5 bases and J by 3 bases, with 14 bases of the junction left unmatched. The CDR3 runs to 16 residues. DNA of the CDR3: TGCAGCGTTTACGGGACAGGGAATCTTGATGACTACGAGCAGTACTTC. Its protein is CSVYGTGNLDDYEQYF.

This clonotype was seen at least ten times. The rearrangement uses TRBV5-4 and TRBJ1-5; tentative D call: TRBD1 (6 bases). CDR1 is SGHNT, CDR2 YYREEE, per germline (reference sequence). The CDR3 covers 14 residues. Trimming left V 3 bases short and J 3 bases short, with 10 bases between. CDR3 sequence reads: CASSSQGLNQPQHF. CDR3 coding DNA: TGTGCCAGCAGCTCTCAGGGGCTCAATCAGCCCCAGCATTTT.

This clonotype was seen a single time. The CDR3, as DNA: TGTGCCAGCAGTCCCAGGTCAAGCGGGAGGGCCTACAATGAGCAGTTCTTC. As protein: CASSPRSSGRAYNEQFF. The gene calls are TRBV6-1 and TRBJ2-1; TRBD2 matches at 10 bases. CDR1 is MNHNS, CDR2 SASEGT, per germline. The CDR3 is made up of 17 amino acids. The ends lost 5 bases at V and 2 bases at J; junction bases unmatched: 9.

As DNA, the CDR3 is TGCGCCAGCAGCTTGACATCAGTCCCCTACGAGCAGTACTTC. As protein: CASSLTSVPYEQYF. This chain joins TRBV5-1 and TRBJ2-7, with no clear D. V was trimmed by 1 base and J by 2 bases, leaving 10 bases between them. This CDR3 spans 14 amino acids. Germline V gene lookup returns CDR1 SGHRS and CDR2 YFSETQ.

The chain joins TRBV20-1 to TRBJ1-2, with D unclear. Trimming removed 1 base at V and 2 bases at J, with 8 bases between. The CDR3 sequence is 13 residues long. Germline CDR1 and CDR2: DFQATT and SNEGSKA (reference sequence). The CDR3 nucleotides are TGCAGTGCTAGAGTTACACAGAACTATGGCTACACCTTC. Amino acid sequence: CSARVTQNYGYTF.

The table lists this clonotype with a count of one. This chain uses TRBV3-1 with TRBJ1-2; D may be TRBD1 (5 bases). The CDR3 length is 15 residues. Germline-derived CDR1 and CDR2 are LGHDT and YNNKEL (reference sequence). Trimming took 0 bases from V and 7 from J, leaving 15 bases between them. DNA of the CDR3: TGTGCCAGCAGCCAAGAGTGGGGCCCTGCGAGTGGCTACACCTTC. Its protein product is CASSQEWGPASGYTF.

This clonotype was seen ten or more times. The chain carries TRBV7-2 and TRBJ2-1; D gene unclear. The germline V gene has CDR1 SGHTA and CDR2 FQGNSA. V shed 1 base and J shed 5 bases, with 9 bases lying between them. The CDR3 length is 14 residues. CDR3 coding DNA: TGTGCCAGCAGCTTAGATCTACTAAACAATGAGCAGTTCTTC. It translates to CASSLDLLNNEQFF.

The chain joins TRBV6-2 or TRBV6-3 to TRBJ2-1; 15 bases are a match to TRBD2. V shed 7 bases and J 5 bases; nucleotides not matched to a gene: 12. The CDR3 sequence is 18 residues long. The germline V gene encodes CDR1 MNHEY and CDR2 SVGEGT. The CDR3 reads CASTIIRTSGRGDNEQFF. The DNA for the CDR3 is TGTGCCAGCACCATAATCAGGACTAGCGGGAGGGGGGACAATGAGCAGTTCTTC.

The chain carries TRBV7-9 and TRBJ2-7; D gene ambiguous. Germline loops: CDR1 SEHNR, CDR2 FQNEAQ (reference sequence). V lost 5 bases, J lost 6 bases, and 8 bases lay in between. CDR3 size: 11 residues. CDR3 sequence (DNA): TGTGCCAGCAGCGCTCGACTCGAGCAGTACTTC. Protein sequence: CASSARLEQYF.

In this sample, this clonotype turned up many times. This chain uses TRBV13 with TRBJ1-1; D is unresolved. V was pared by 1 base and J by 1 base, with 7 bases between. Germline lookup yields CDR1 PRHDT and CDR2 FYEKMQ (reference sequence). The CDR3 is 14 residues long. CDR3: CASSLAGGNTEAFF. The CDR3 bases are TGTGCCAGCAGCTTAGCGGGCGGGAACACTGAAGCTTTCTTT.

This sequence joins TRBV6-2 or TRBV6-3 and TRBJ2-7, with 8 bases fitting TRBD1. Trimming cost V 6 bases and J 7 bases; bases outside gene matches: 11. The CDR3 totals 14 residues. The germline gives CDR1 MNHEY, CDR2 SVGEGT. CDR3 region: CASRYRGAGGEQYF. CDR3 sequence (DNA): TGTGCCAGCAGGTACAGGGGGGCCGGTGGAGAGCAGTACTTC.

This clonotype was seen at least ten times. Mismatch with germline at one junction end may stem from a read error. The CDR3 sequence: CASSLDRNTEAFF. DNA for the CDR3: TGTGCTAGCAGCTTGGACAGGAACACTGAAGCTTTCTTT. The V gene is TRBV5-1, the J gene TRBJ1-1; TRBD1 is a possible D gene (6 bases). CDR3 size: 13 residues. The germline CDR1 and CDR2 sequences are SGHRS and YFSETQ.

Here the CDR3 reads CAISQGTGNTIYF. For the CDR3, the DNA is TGTGCCATCAGTCAGGGGACTGGAAACACCATATATTTT. The V gene is TRBV10-3, the J gene TRBJ1-3, with D possibly being TRBD1 (6 bases). CDR3 length equals 13 residues. Germline V gene data show CDR1 as ENHRY and CDR2 as SYGVKD. Deletions cut 5 bases from V and 2 bases from J, with 7 bases between.

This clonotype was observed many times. The CDR3 sequence: CASSLRQGQEKLFF. The DNA for the CDR3 is TGCGCCAGCAGCTTGAGACAGGGACAAGAAAAACTGTTTTTT. This chain connects TRBV5-1 to TRBJ1-4, with 7 bases aligning to TRBD1. Per germline, CDR1 SGHRS and CDR2 YFSETQ. The CDR3 is 14 residues long. J lost 8 bases, V lost 1 base, and 5 bases had no gene match.

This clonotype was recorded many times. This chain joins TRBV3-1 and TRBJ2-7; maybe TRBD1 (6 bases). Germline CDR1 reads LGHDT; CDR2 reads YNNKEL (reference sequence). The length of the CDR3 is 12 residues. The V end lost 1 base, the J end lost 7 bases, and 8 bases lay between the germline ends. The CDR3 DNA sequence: TGTGCCAGCAGCCAAGGGGGGCGAGAGCAGTACTTC. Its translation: CASSQGGREQYF.

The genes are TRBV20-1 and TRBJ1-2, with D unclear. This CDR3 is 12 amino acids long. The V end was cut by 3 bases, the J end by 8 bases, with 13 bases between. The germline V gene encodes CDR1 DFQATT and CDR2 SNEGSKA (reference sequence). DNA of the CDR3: TGCAGTGCTAGCTCCTATAGTGGCGGCTACACCTTC. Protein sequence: CSASSYSGGYTF.

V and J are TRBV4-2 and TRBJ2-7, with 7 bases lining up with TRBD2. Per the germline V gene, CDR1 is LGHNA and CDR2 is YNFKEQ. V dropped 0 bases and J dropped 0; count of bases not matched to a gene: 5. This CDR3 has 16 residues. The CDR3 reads CASSQDTGGPSYEQYF. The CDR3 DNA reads TGTGCCAGCAGCCAAGATACGGGAGGCCCCTCCTACGAGCAGTACTTC.